This T cell receptor beta chain was sequenced during a study of PD-1 blockade in classical Hodgkin lymphoma. CDR1 and CDR2 (germline): MRHNA, SNTAGT. CDR3 length equals 15 residues. With 7 bases removed from V and 4 bases from J, the gap between germline ends came to 19 bases. Findings and limits, study-wide: Significantly greater TCR diversity emerged by C4D1 in CD4+ cells but not CD8+ cells. Undefined causes, possibly disease activity or prior therapy, underlie the repertoire differences. It was reported that newly diagnosed patients had less baseline TCR diversity than healthy donors. The diversity seen at baseline in complete responders resembled that of newly diagnosed patients.

Concerning this clone: Antigen specificity is unknown.

Each and every patient relapsed after autologous stem cell transplantation, and patients got differing brentuximab vedotin exposure. Libraries were prepared by immunoSEQ multiplex PCR; TCRdb keeps only in-frame clonotypes and omits some of them. The sample holds about 90,000 clones, nearly 95% seen once. Specimen: peripheral blood mononuclear cells (PBMCs), collected before the second cycle of nivolumab. The genes are TRBV6-4 and TRBJ1-2, with no clear D. The clonotype was recovered from a human donor with classical Hodgkin lymphoma. CDR3 sequence reads: CASNPDVTGSYGYTF. CDR3 DNA sequence: TGTGCCAGCAACCCCGATGTTACGGGATCCTATGGCTACACCTTC.